This T cell receptor (beta chain) was recorded in a study of human T cells and chemical hapten exposure. This clonotype was picked up many times. Its antigen is not identified. In TCRdb, the RACE reads were re-called with MiXCR into one record per CDR3 protein. The sample shows under 450,000 distinct CDR3 sequences, 4.8% of them seen only once. The time point is: patch test 1, 2 weeks after DPC sensitization. Treatment of the sample: therapeutic diphenylcyclopropenone sensitization with weekly scalp DPC. Patients had alopecia, were aged 18 to 70, and were not pregnant. General study points: Sensitization with DPC brought no change to TCRs above 1 in 1000 in frequency. There were significantly more large CDR3 similarity clusters among expanded TCRs than among controls.

Germline lookup yields CDR1 LGHNT and CDR2 FRNRAP. V gave up 2 bases and J gave up 6 bases, with 13 bases separating them. The CDR3 covers 14 residues. V usage is TRBV12-5 and J usage is TRBJ1-1; D call uncertain. This material consisted of whole blood, taken in connection with sensitization to the hapten diphenylcyclopropenone (DPC). The clonotype was recovered from a woman aged 45-65 years with alopecia areata. Some clones in this sample may be carry-over from other donors' samples. CDR3 amino acids: CASGLTSWEAEAFF. CDR3 DNA: TGTGCTAGTGGTTTGACCAGTTGGGAGGCTGAAGCTTTCTTT.